This entry features one TCR beta chain sequence. The data belong to a study of blood T cell repertoires in COVID-19. Study as a whole: Researchers got acute and convalescent COVID-19 samples from the United States, Italy and Spain. T cells, B-cell-depleted T cells, or PBMCs provided the cDNA or gDNA that served as material.

Original data processing: It was from reference gene primer amplification that nucleated cell counts were estimated. The protocol was immunoSEQ multiplex PCR, while the TCRdb copy is restricted to in-frame clones and leaves out a portion. The DNA gave D and trimming, while V, J and clone size come from that table. The sample lists 100,000 or so clones, 80% to 90% occurring once. The CDR3 loop spans 14 amino acids. CDR1 and CDR2 from the germline V gene are SGHRS and YFSETQ. With 2 bases removed from V and 4 bases from J, the gap between germline ends came to 9 bases. V gene TRBV5-1 combines with J gene TRBJ1-4; D may be TRBD1 (5 bases). Sample: peripheral blood. This clonotype was sampled from a human donor in a cohort sampled during active COVID-19. The CDR3 DNA reads TGCGCCAGCAGCTTAGACAGCTATAATGAAAAACTGTTTTTT. Its protein product is CASSLDSYNEKLFF.